The 26 T cell receptor beta chains given below trace back to one sample, sequenced in a study of OX40 agonist ivuxolimab in advanced cancers. Generated by immunoSEQ multiplex PCR, the TCRdb table keeps only in-frame clones and is missing some. The table records about 76,000 clones, roughly nine tenths of them present only once. Here the sequenced sample was CD4+ or CD8+ T cells sorted from blood, taken in a trial of the OX40 agonist ivuxolimab. These TCRs come from an adult with an advanced solid tumor such as melanoma, head and neck, liver or kidney cancer.

The V and J genes are TRBV10-2 and TRBJ2-5; TRBD2 is a possible D gene (6 bases). With 7 bases removed from V and 1 base from J, the gap between germline ends came to 10 bases. Per germline, CDR1 WSHSY and CDR2 SAAADI. CDR3 size: 13 residues. In DNA, the CDR3 is TGCGCCAGCAAATCTAGCGCCCAAGAGACCCAGTACTTC. It yields the protein CASKSSAQETQYF.

The chain couples TRBV19 to TRBJ1-2; no definite D call. This CDR3 is built from 12 residues. With 7 bases removed from V and 6 bases from J, the gap between germline ends came to 12 bases. Per germline, CDR1 LNHDA and CDR2 SQIVND (reference sequence). Written as DNA, the CDR3 is TGTGCCAGTAACAGCCAGAGGGATGGCTACACCTTC. Residues: CASNSQRDGYTF.

V usage is TRBV6-1 and J usage is TRBJ2-1, with 16 bases fitting TRBD2. The trim removed 3 bases at V and 2 bases at J, leaving 4 bases unmatched. The CDR3 loop spans 18 amino acids. Germline values: CDR1 MNHNS, CDR2 SASEGT. For the CDR3, the DNA is TGTGCCAGCAGTGACGGGACTAGCGGGAGGGGCCCCTACAATGAGCAGTTCTTC. Protein product: CASSDGTSGRGPYNEQFF.

The rearrangement joins TRBV11-3 to TRBJ1-1, with 8 nucleotides matching TRBD1. Losses at the gene ends were 5 bases for V and 1 base for J; bases not matched to a gene: 6. Looked up from germline, CDR1 is SGHNT and CDR2 is YENEEA. The CDR3 length is 15 residues. The CDR3 sequence is CASSPRQGKNTEAFF. The CDR3, as DNA: TGTGCCAGCAGCCCCCGACAGGGGAAGAACACTGAAGCTTTCTTT.

J is TRBJ1-2 and V is TRBV2, with 8 positions matching TRBD1. This CDR3 spans 14 amino acids. J lost 5 bases, V lost 8 bases, and 10 bases had no gene match. Germline V gene data show CDR1 as SNHLY and CDR2 as FYNNEI. CDR3 loop: CASRTGQEGYGYTF. The CDR3 DNA reads TGTGCCAGCCGAACGGGACAGGAAGGTTATGGCTACACCTTC.

With regard to this clone: In the same sample, other DNA sequences code for this CDR3. CDR3 in DNA: TGTGCCAGTAGTATTGGGGGGAACACTGAAGCTTTCTTT. It specifies CASSIGGNTEAFF. J is TRBJ1-1 and V is TRBV19; D might be TRBD1 (5 bases). The CDR3 spans 13 residues. Trimming stripped 3 bases from V and 1 base from J, with 6 bases between. Germline V gene data show CDR1 as LNHDA and CDR2 as SQIVND (reference sequence).

This clone counts as medium-sized. The rearrangement uses TRBV19 and TRBJ2-7; 10 bases agree with TRBD2. The CDR3 runs to 14 residues. The V gene's germline CDR1 is LNHDA and CDR2 SQIVND (reference sequence). Unmatched junction bases numbered 6, after V lost 5 bases and J lost 5 bases. CDR3 region: CASSLAGVLDEQYF. In DNA, the CDR3 is TGTGCCAGTAGTCTAGCGGGAGTACTGGACGAGCAGTACTTC.

This chain links TRBV6-5 with TRBJ2-7, with a tentative D call TRBD2 (5 bases). V lost 7 bases and J lost 5, with 18 bases in between. Germline V lookup: CDR1 MNHEY, CDR2 SVGAGI. The CDR3 runs 14 residues. CDR3 coding DNA: TGTGCCAGCACCCCCCGGGGTAGGCAAGACGAGCAGTACTTC. This gives the protein CASTPRGRQDEQYF.

The chain is built from TRBV28 and TRBJ1-2; D gene uncertain. V lost 6 bases and J lost 8, with 13 bases in between. This CDR3 is 12 amino acids long. Per germline, CDR1 MDHEN and CDR2 SYDVKM. CDR3 protein: CASSPKGWGYTF. The CDR3 DNA reads as TGTGCCAGCAGCCCTAAAGGTTGGGGCTACACCTTC.

A single count supports this clone. The chain couples TRBV9 to TRBJ1-3, with TRBD1 matching over 7 bases. The CDR3 is made up of 17 amino acids. Germline V lookup: CDR1 SGDLS, CDR2 YYNGEE. V was clipped by 1 base and J by 0 bases; unmatched bases: 7. As DNA, the CDR3 is TGTGCCAGCAGCGTAAGTGGAGGGACAGTCTCTGGAAACACCATATATTTT. Amino acid sequence: CASSVSGGTVSGNTIYF. Using reference TRBV9 and TRBJ1-3 for the parts outside the CDR3, the full variable domain is DSGVTQTPKHLITATGQRVTLRCSPRSGDLSVYWYQQSLDQGLQFLIQYYNGEERAKGNILERFSAQQFPDLHSELNLSSLELGDSALYFCASSVSGGTVSGNTIYFGEGSWLTVV.

This clone was observed a single time. The chain combines TRBV10-1 with TRBJ2-2; no firm D call. V was shortened by 0 bases and J by 6 bases, with 5 bases between the two germline ends. Per germline, CDR1 WNHNN and CDR2 SYGVQD (reference sequence). There are 13 residues in the CDR3. This chain's CDR3 is CASSESYAGELFF. The DNA of the CDR3 is TGCGCCAGCAGTGAGTCCTATGCCGGGGAGCTGTTTTTT.

The count of this clone is one. The rearrangement links TRBV28 to TRBJ1-3; D unresolved. Between the trimmed V and J ends, which lost 2 bases and 8 bases, there was a span of 7 bases. The CDR3 length is 12 residues. Germline lookup yields CDR1 MDHEN and CDR2 SYDVKM. The DNA for the CDR3 is TGTGCCAGCAGTTTAGGACTGGACACCATATATTTT. It translates to CASSLGLDTIYF.

V is TRBV2 and J is TRBJ1-6, with no clear D. The CDR3 extends over 15 amino acids. Between the trimmed V and J ends, which lost 5 bases and 0 bases, there was a span of 8 bases. Per the germline V gene, CDR1 is SNHLY and CDR2 is FYNNEI. CDR3 DNA: TGTGCCAGCAGTCAAAGAAGCTCCTATAATTCACCCCTCCACTTT. It codes for CASSQRSSYNSPLHF.

The gene calls are TRBV7-8 and TRBJ1-3, with D tentatively TRBD1 (5 bases). Trimming took 5 bases from V and 3 from J, leaving 11 bases between them. CDR1 and CDR2 (germline): SGHVS, FQNEAQ. The CDR3 is 14 amino acids. Here the CDR3 DNA reads TGTGCCAGCAGCCCCAGGGTAGTTGGAAACACCATATATTTT. It specifies CASSPRVVGNTIYF.

The CDR3 loop is CAISELRYEQYF. The CDR3 DNA reads as TGTGCCATCAGTGAGCTACGCTACGAGCAGTACTTC. The V gene is TRBV10-3, the J gene TRBJ2-7; unclear D gene. V was shortened by 2 bases and J by 3 bases, with 5 bases between the two germline ends. The CDR3 is 12 residues long. The germline V gene encodes CDR1 ENHRY and CDR2 SYGVKD.

V gene TRBV5-6 combines with J gene TRBJ2-7, with D possibly TRBD2 on 5 matching bases. Trimming left V 2 bases short and J 3 bases short, with 15 bases between. Germline V gene sequence: CDR1 SGHDT, CDR2 YYEEEE. The CDR3 is 15 amino acids. The DNA for the CDR3 is TGTGCCAGCAGCTTAACTAGGCTCCATCACTACGAGCAGTACTTC. It encodes CASSLTRLHHYEQYF.

This chain uses TRBV7-3 with TRBJ2-7, with D hard to call. Trimming pared 5 bases from V and 0 bases from J, leaving 11 bases between. CDR1 and CDR2 (germline): SGHTA, FQGTGA. The length of the CDR3 is 14 residues. CDR3 residues: CASSLTDASYEQYF. CDR3 bases: TGTGCCAGCAGCCTCACGGACGCCTCCTACGAGCAGTACTTC.

The gene calls are TRBV5-4 and TRBJ1-1; 8 nucleotides match TRBD1. The germline gives CDR1 SGHNT, CDR2 YYREEE (reference sequence). The V gene end was trimmed by 0 bases and the J gene end by 4 bases; junction bases not matched to a gene: 2. This CDR3 has 14 residues. CDR3 in amino acids: CASSLAGGGTEAFF. The CDR3 DNA reads TGTGCCAGCAGCTTGGCAGGGGGCGGCACTGAAGCTTTCTTT.

J is TRBJ2-5 and V is TRBV6-6; weak D call: TRBD2 (6 bases). The DNA end is a closer match to TRBJ2-7, so the J assignment may be wrong. The germline V gene encodes CDR1 MNHNY and CDR2 SVGAGI (reference sequence). The length of the CDR3 is 16 residues. The CDR3 spells CASRSQFIAEPYEQYF. The CDR3 DNA sequence: TGTGCCAGCAGGTCTCAATTTATAGCGGAGCCCTACGAGCAGTACTTC.

The chain employs TRBV5-1 and TRBJ1-2, with D hard to call. Trimming removed 0 bases at V and 4 bases at J, with 7 bases between. The CDR3 is 13 amino acids. CDR1 is SGHRS and CDR2 is YFSETQ in the germline V gene. This CDR3 is CASSLGVSYGYTF. The DNA for the CDR3 is TGCGCCAGCAGCTTGGGGGTGTCCTATGGCTACACCTTC.

The chain joins TRBV27 to TRBJ2-1; D perhaps matches TRBD1 (7 bases). The CDR3 runs to 12 residues. Germline V gene data show CDR1 as MNHEY and CDR2 as SMNVEV (reference sequence). V was shortened by 7 bases and J by 15 bases, with 19 bases between the two germline ends. The CDR3 region is CASNTLTGRTFF. The CDR3 DNA is TGTGCCAGCAACACCTTGACAGGGAGGACGTTCTTC.

The chain couples TRBV7-2 to TRBJ1-1; 7 nucleotides agree with TRBD1. The CDR3 runs to 13 residues. Trimming cost V 3 bases and J 5 bases; bases outside gene matches: 3. The germline V gene encodes CDR1 SGHTA and CDR2 FQGNSA. This CDR3 reads CASSFRGRTEAFF. The CDR3 coding sequence is TGTGCCAGCAGCTTCAGGGGGAGGACTGAAGCTTTCTTT.

J is TRBJ1-2 and V is TRBV6-5; maybe TRBD1 (5 bases). V gave up 6 bases and J gave up 3 bases, with 14 bases separating them. The CDR3 has 14 amino acids. Germline values: CDR1 MNHEY, CDR2 SVGAGI. The CDR3 reads CASSLSGGYYGYTF. Written as DNA, the CDR3 is TGTGCCAGCAGCCTTAGTGGGGGTTACTATGGCTACACCTTC.

The chain employs TRBV20-1 and TRBJ2-7; D ambiguous. Germline V CDR1 and CDR2: DFQATT, SNEGSKA (reference sequence). The CDR3 has 11 residues. The V end was cut by 6 bases, the J end by 3 bases, with 9 bases between. The CDR3 bases are TGCAGTGCCCCAAGCCTCTACGAGCAGTACTTC. Protein: CSAPSLYEQYF.

V is TRBV19 and J is TRBJ2-2; D is undetermined. CDR3 length equals 15 residues. Germline V gene data show CDR1 as LNHDA and CDR2 as SQIVND (reference sequence). Trimming stripped 4 bases from V and 4 bases from J, with 13 bases between. This chain's CDR3 is CASSKGPLGTGELFF. The CDR3 DNA is TGTGCCAGTAGTAAAGGGCCCTTGGGCACCGGGGAGCTGTTTTTT.

In nucleotides, the CDR3 is TGTGCCAGCAGCCGTCTAGCGGGAGCAACGGGGGCCAACGTCCTGACTTTC. Translated, it gives CASSRLAGATGANVLTF. This rearrangement joins TRBV7-6 to TRBJ2-6; 10 bases line up with TRBD2. This CDR3 comprises 17 residues. Per germline, CDR1 SGHVS and CDR2 FNYEAQ. V was clipped by 5 bases and J by 4 bases; unmatched bases: 8.